Reported below is one TCR beta chain. The table came from immunoSEQ multiplex PCR; TCRdb's copy has only in-frame clones and leaves some out. The sample holds approximately 21,000 clones, roughly 80% seen once. These data belong to a study of T cell changes during pregnancy in multiple sclerosis. Germline CDR1 SGDLS, CDR2 YYNGEE. The CDR3 is 17 residues long. With 0 bases removed from V and 2 bases from J, the gap between germline ends came to 17 bases. The chain joins TRBV9 to TRBJ2-5; tentative D call: TRBD1 (7 bases). Material: CD8+ T cells from peripheral blood mononuclear cells, obtained in the first trimester of pregnancy. The sequence derives from a female donor in good health, enrolled as a control in a pregnancy study. This chain's CDR3 is CASSVGGSAGGQETQYF. CDR3 sequence (DNA): TGTGCCAGCAGCGTAGGAGGGTCGGCAGGGGGGCAAGAGACCCAGTACTTC.